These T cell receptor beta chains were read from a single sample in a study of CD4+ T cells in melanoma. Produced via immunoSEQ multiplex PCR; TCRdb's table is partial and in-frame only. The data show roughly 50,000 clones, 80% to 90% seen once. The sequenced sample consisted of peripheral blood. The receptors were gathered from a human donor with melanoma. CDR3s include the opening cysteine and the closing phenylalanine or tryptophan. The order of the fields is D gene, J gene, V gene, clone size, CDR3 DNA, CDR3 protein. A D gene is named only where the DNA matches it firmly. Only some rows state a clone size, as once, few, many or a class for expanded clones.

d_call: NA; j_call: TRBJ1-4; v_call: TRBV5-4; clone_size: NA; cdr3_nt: TGTGCCAGCAGCTTGGGTGGGCGGGAGGAAAAACTGTTTTTT; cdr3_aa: CASSLGGREEKLFF
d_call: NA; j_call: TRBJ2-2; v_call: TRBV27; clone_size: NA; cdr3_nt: TGTGCCAGCAGTTTCCGCCGGGACACACCGAACACCGGGGAGCTGTTTTTT; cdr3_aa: CASSFRRDTPNTGELFF
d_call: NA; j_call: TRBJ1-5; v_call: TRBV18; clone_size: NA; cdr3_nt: TGTGCCAGCTCACCGTTTGGGGGACTCAATCAGCCCCAGCATTTT; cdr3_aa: CASSPFGGLNQPQHF
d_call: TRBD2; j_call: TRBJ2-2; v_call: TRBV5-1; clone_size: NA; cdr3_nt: TGCGCCAGCAGCTTGGAAGGGACTAGAAACGTCGGTAACACCGGGGAGCTGTTTTTT; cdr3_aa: CASSLEGTRNVGNTGELFF
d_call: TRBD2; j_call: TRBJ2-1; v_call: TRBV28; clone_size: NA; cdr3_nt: TGTGCCAGCAGTGAACGGACTAGCGGGGGGGCCGAGCAGTTCTTC; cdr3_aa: CASSERTSGGAEQFF
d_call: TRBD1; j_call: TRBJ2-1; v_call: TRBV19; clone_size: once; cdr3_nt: TGTGCCAGTAGTATAGTGGGGGACAGAAGTGGAGGGTTCTTC; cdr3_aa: CASSIVGDRSGGFF
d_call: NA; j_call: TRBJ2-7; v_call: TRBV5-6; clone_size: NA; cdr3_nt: TGTGCCAGCAGCTTGAATAGAAAGGACGAGCAGTACTTC; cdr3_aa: CASSLNRKDEQYF
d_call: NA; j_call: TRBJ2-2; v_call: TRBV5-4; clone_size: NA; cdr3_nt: TGTGCCAGCGGTTCCGAGGGGAGGAACACCGGGGAGCTGTTTTTT; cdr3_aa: CASGSEGRNTGELFF
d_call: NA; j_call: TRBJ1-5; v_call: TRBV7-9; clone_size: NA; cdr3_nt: TGTGCCAGCAGCCCGTCCGGACAGAACAATCAGCCCCAGCATTTT; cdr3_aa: CASSPSGQNNQPQHF
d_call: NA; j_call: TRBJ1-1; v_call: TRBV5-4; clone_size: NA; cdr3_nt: TGTGCCAGCAGCTTGGGAGGGGGGGCGGGAGTCACTGAAGCTTTCTTT; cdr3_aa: CASSLGGGAGVTEAFF
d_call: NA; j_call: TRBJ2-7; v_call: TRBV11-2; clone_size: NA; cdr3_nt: TGTGCCAGCAGTCCGGGCGGGGTGTACGAGCAGTACTTC; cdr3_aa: CASSPGGVYEQYF
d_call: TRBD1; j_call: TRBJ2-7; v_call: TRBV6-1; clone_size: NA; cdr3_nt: TGTGCCAGCATAAGGACAGGGACCTACGAGCAGTACTTC; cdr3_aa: CASIRTGTYEQYF
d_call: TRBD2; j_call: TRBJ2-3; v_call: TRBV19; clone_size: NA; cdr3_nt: TGTGCCAGTAGTATCCGGACTAGGTTCACAGATACGCAGTATTTT; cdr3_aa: CASSIRTRFTDTQYF
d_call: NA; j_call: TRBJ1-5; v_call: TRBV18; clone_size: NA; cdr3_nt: TGTGCCAGCTCACCACCGTCTAGTTTAAGTCAGCCCCAGCATTTT; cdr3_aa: CASSPPSSLSQPQHF
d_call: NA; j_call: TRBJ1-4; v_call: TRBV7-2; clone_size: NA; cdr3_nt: TGTGCCAGCAGCTTCGACGGGAGGGGCCCTGAAAAACTGTTTTTT; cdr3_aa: CASSFDGRGPEKLFF
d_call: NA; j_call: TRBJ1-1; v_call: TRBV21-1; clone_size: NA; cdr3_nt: TGTGCCAGCAGCTCAACCTGGGTTGGGTGCACTGAAGCTTTCTTT; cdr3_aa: CASSSTWVGCTEAFF
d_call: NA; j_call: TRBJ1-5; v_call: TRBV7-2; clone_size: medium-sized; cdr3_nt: TGTGCCAGCAGCTTAACCACAAATCAGCCCCAGCATTTT; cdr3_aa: CASSLTTNQPQHF
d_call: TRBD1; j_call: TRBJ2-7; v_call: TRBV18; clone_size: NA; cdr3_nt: TGTGCCAGCTCACCATGGACAGGCGAACGCTACGAGCAGTACTTC; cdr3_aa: CASSPWTGERYEQYF
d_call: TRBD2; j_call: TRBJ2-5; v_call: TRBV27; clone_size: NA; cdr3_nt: TGTGCCAGCAGTAGAGGACTAGCGGGGGGAAACCAAGAGACCCAGTACTTC; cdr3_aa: CASSRGLAGGNQETQYF
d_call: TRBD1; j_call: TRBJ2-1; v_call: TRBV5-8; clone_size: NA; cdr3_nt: TGTGCCAGCAGCCACCTGGGCGGGACAGGGAGCCACAATGAGCAGTTCTTC; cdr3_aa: CASSHLGGTGSHNEQFF
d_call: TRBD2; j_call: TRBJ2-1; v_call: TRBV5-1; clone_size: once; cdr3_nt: TGCGCCAGCAGCGGGACTAGCGGGGGGGACAATGAGCAGTTCTTC; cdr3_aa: CASSGTSGGDNEQFF
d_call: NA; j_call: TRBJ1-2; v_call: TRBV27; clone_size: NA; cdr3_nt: TGTGCCAGCAGGCCCGGGAACAGACGACTTATATCAGGTGGCTACACCTTC; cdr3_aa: CASRPGNRRLISGGYTF
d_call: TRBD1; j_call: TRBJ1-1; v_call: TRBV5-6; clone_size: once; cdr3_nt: TGTGCCAGCACCGGGACAGCAAACACTGAAGCTTTCTTT; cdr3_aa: CASTGTANTEAFF
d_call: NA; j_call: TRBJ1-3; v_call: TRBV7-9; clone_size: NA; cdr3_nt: TGTGCCAGCAGCTTCAGTGGGTCTTCGGGAAACACCATATATTTT; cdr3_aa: CASSFSGSSGNTIYF
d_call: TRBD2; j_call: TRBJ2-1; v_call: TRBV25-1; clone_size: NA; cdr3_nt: TGTGCCAGCAGCGACTTTAGCGGGGGTTCCTACAATGAGCAGTTCTTC; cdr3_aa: CASSDFSGGSYNEQFF
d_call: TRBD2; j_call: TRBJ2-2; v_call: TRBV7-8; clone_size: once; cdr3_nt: TGTGCCAGCAACCTAGCGGGGGGGCTTTTTGCCACCGGGGAGCTGTTTTTT; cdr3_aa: CASNLAGGLFATGELFF
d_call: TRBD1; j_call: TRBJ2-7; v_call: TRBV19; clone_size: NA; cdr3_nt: TGTGCCAGTAGTATGACGGACAGGGGGCCTTACGAGCAGTACTTC; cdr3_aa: CASSMTDRGPYEQYF
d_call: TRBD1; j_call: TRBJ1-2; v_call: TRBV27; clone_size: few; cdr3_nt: TGTGCCAGCAGTTACGACAGGGGAGCTGGCTACACCTTC; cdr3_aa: CASSYDRGAGYTF
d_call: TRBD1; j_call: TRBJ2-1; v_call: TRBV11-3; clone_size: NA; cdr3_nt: TGTGCCAGCAGCTTCAAGGGACAGGCTTACAATGAGCAGTTCTTC; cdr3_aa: CASSFKGQAYNEQFF
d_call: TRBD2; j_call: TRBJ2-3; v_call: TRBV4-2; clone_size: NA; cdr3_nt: TGTGCCAGCAGCCAAGAGAAGATGGCTAGCGGGGGCACAGATACGCAGTATTTT; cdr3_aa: CASSQEKMASGGTDTQYF
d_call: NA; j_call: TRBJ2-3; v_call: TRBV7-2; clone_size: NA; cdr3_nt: TGTGCCAGCAGCTTAGGGACTAGCACAGATACGCAGTATTTT; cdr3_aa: CASSLGTSTDTQYF
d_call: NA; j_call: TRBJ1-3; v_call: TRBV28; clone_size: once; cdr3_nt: TGTGCCAGCAGTTCCCTGGCCTCCGGGCGCTCTGGAAACACCATATATTTT; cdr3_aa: CASSSLASGRSGNTIYF